This T cell receptor beta chain was profiled in a study of PD-1 blockade in mismatch repair-deficient tumors. Study-level results: Rapid post-treatment expansion, then contraction, generally preceding radiologic response, marked tumor-resident clones.

The assay was immunoSEQ multiplex PCR, and TCRdb's table has in-frame clones only and misses some. The sample has some 50,000 clones; under 85% are singletons. Comments on this clone: The antigen is unknown.

Every patient had mismatch repair deficiency by PCR or immunohistochemistry. TCR sequencing covered a few patients who responded to pembrolizumab. CDR3 length: 15 residues. J gave up 0 bases and V 3 bases, and 1 base lay outside the gene matches. Germline CDR1 SGHNT, CDR2 YENEEA. The sequence came from an adult with mismatch repair-deficient cancer. The J gene is TRBJ2-1, the V gene TRBV11-3, with 8 bases identical to TRBD2. The sample was PBMCs, taken before pembrolizumab treatment. The CDR3 nucleotides read TGTGCCAGCAGCTTGAGCGGGAGCTCCTACAATGAGCAGTTCTTC. This gives the protein CASSLSGSSYNEQFF.